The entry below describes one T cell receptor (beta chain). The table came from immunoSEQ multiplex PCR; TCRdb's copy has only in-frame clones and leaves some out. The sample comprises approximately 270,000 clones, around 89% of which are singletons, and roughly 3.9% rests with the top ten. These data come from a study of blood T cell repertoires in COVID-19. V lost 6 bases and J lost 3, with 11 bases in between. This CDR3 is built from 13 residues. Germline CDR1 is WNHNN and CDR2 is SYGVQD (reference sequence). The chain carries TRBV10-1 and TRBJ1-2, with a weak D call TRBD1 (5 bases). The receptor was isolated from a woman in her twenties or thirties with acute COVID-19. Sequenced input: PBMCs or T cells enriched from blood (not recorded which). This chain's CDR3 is CASSLRADYGYTF. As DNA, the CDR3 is TGCGCCAGCAGCCTCAGGGCGGACTATGGCTACACCTTC.